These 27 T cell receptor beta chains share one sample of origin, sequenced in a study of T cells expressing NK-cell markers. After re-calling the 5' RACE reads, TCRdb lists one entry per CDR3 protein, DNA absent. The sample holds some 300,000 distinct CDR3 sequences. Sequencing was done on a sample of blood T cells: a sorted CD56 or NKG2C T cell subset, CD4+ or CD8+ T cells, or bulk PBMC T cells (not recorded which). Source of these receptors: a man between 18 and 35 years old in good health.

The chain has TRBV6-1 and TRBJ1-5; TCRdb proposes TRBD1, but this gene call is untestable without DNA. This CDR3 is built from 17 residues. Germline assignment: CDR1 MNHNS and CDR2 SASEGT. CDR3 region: CASSVGSGTGSNQPQHF.

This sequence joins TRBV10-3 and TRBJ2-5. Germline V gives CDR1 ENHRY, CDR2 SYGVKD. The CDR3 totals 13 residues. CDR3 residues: CAISDSKVETQYF.

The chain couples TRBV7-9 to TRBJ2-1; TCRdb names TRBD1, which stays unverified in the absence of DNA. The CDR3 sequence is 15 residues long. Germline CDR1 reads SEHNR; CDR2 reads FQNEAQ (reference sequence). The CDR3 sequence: CASTPWGGLYNEQFF.

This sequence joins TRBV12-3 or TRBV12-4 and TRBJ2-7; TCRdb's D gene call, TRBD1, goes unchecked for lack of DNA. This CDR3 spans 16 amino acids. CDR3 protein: CASSFQIPTGFHEQYF.

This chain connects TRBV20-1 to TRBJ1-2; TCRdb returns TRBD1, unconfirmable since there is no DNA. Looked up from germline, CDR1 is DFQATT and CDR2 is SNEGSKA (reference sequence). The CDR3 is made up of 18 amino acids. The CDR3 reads CSAENRGHLPTTSYGYTF.

The CDR3 sequence: CSARLGADDVLTF. The V and J genes are TRBV20-1 and TRBJ2-6; TCRdb calls TRBD1, which cannot be checked without DNA. This CDR3 spans 13 amino acids. CDR1 DFQATT and CDR2 SNEGSKA come from the germline V gene (reference sequence).

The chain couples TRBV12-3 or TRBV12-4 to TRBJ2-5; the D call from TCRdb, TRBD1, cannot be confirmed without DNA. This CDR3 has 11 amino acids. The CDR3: CASSPGETQYF.

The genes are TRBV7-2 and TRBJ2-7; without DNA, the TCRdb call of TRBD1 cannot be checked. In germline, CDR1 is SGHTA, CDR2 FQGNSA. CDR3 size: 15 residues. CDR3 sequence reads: CASSLSGTDAYEQYF.

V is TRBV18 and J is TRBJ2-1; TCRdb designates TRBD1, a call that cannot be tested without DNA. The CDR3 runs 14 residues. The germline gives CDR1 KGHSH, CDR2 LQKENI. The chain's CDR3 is CASSPRLGGYEQFF.

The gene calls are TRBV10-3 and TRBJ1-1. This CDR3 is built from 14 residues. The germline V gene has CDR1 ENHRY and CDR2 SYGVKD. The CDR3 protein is CAITEDGLNTEAFF.

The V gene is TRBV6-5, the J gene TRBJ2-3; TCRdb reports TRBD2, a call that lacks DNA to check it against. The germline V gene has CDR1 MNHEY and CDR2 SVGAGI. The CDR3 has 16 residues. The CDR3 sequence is CASSSHSGTSTDTQYF.

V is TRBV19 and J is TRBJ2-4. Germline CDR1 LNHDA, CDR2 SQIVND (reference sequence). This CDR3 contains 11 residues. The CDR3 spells CASSTATTQYF.

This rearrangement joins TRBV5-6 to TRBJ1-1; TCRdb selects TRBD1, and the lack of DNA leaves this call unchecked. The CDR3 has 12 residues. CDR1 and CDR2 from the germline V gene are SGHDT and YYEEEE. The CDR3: CASSGTGGGAFF. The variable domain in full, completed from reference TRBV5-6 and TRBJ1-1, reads DAGVTQSPTHLIKTRGQQVTLRCSPKSGHDTVSWYQQALGQGPQFIFQYYEEEERQRGNFPDRFSGHQFPNYSSELNVNALLLGDSALYLCASSGTGGGAFFGQGTRLTVV.

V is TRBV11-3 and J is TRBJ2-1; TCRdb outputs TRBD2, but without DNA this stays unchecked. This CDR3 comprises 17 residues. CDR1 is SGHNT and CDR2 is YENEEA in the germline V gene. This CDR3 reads CASSSGLAGGPYNEQFF.

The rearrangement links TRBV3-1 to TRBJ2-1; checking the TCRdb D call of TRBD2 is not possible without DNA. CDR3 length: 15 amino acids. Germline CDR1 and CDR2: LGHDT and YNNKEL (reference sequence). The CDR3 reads CASSLTSGSNNEQFF.

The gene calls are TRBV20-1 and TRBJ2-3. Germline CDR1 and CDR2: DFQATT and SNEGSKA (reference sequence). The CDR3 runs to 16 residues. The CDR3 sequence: CSARDLLSVAADTQYF.

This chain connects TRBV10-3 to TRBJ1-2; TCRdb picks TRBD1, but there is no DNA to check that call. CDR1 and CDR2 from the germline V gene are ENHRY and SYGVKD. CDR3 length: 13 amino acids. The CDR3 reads CAITRGTDYGYTF.

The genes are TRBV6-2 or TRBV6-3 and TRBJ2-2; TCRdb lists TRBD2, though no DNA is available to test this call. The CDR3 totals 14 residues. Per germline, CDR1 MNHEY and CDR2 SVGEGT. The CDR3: CASKLAANTGELFF.

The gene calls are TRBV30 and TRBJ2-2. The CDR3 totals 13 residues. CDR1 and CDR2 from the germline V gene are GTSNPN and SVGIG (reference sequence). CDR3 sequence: CAWRAGITGELFF.

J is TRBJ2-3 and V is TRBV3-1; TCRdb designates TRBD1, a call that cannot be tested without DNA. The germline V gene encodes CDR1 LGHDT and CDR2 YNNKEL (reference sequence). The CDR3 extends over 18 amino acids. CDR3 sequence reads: CASSQPRGMSGSPDTQYF.

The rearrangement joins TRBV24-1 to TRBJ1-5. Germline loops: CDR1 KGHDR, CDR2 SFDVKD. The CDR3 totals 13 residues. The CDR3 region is CATSDWRNQPQHF.

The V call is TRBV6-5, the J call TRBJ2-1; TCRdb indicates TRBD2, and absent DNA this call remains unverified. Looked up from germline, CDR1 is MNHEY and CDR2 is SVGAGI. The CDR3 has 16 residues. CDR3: CASSYLGGWRDNEQFF.

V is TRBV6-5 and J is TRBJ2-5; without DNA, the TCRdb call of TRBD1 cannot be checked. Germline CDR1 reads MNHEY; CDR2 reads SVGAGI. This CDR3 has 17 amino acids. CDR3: CASSYRWDRRLVGTQYF.

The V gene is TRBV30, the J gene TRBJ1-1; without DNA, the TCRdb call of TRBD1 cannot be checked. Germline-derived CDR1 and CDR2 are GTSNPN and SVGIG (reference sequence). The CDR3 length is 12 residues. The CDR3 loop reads CARRDRDTEAFF.

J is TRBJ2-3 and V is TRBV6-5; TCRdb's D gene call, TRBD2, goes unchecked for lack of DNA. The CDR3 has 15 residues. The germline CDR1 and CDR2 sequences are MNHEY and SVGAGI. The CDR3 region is CASRSSGSGTDTQYF.

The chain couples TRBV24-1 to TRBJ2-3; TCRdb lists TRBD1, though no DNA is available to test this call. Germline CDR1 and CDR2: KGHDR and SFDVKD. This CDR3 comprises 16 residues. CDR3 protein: CATSDPPGGKTDTQYF.

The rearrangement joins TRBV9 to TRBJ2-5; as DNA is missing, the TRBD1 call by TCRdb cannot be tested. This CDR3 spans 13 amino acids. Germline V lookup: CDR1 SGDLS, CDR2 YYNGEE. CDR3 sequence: CASSRGPQETQYF.